This T cell receptor (beta chain) is drawn from a study of T cell changes during pregnancy in multiple sclerosis. Germline CDR1 is SSHAT and CDR2 is FNYEAQ (reference sequence). The CDR3 runs to 15 residues. Trimming removed 0 bases at V and 4 bases at J, with 9 bases between. Only in-frame clones appear in the TCRdb table, and some are missing; sequencing was by immunoSEQ multiplex PCR. The sample shows 65,000 to 90,000 clones, about nine tenths of them seen only once. Sequences were derived from CD4+ T cells from peripheral blood mononuclear cells, sampled after pregnancy. The sequence was obtained from a female donor with multiple sclerosis, enrolled in a pregnancy study. The chain recombines TRBV7-7 with TRBJ2-2, with D possibly being TRBD1 (6 bases). The CDR3 bases are TGTGCCAGCAGCTTAGCACGAGGGGGCACCGGGGAGCTGTTTTTT. Its protein is CASSLARGGTGELFF.